This paragraph reports one TCR beta chain. Its antigen is still unknown. No qualities accompany the bases; no much larger clone lies one base away. The immunoSEQ Assay, a bias-controlled multiplex PCR, was used to amplify TCRbeta CDR3 regions from genomic DNA. From the authors' description of their analysis: The number of nucleated cells in each sample was estimated by amplification of reference gene primers within the assay. To quantify the absolute abundance of each unique TCRbeta CDR3 rearrangement, sequence reads were collapsed and filtered. For each sample, productive Simpson clonality was calculated by taking the square root of Simpson's diversity index across productive rearrangements. The table comes from immuneACCESS by way of TCRdb, which keeps in-frame sequences with V and J called. Part of the clones is missing from these tables; in studies checked, under half for an unresolved V gene and the rest for unknown reasons. V, J and clone size are those of that table, while D and trimming were read from the DNA. Present in this sample are over 200,000 clones, over 80% of which were seen just once. Roughly 27% of the sample goes to the ten largest clones.

These data are taken from a study of blood T cell repertoires in COVID-19 (TCRdb year 2020). Notes on the research overall: Samples from collaborators originated in the United States, Italy and Spain and spanned both the acute and convalescent phases of COVID-19. Where HLA class I and class II types were available, the types were taken from metadata supplied by the sample provider, not from assay-based typing. The samples were drawn from two sources: the first 160 participants of the ongoing ImmuneRACE study, and some 1,300 subjects contributed by 6 global collaborators. The sample metadata nearly always contained a de-identified subject ID, COVID-19 status, age in years and sex. Subjects who had been exposed to COVID-19, were actively infected with it, or had recovered from it provided the deeply sampled blood TCRbeta repertoires that made up the dataset. The material from the prospective study consisted of cDNA or gDNA derived from T cells, B-cell-depleted T cells, or PBMCs. A freely available public database, intended as a resource for researchers studying the immune response to SARS-CoV-2, is where the repertoires were released.

Collaborating institutions collected whole blood in K2EDTA tubes following their own protocols. For TCRbeta analysis, collaborator samples were shipped as frozen whole blood, as isolated PBMCs, or as DNA extracted from either sample type. V and J are truncated by 7 bases and 8 bases respectively, leaving an intervening sequence of 14 bases. Counted from cysteine to phenylalanine, this CDR3 has 11 amino acids. The CDR3 DNA has 33 bases and is translated from base 1. The germline V gene (reference sequence) provides CDR1 DFQATT and CDR2 SNEGSKA. Points the paper makes about the study in general: Clinical and demographic metadata were provided uncurated, with the amount varying by source and participant.

The sequence is built from TRBV20-1 and TRBJ1-2, with an unclear D gene assignment. The source of this sequence is a man aged 40-49 years with acute or convalescent COVID-19. Input material: peripheral blood. DNA sequence: TGCAGTGGGGCCCGGGGTGACGGCTACACCTTC. Translated, this gives CSGARGDGYTF.